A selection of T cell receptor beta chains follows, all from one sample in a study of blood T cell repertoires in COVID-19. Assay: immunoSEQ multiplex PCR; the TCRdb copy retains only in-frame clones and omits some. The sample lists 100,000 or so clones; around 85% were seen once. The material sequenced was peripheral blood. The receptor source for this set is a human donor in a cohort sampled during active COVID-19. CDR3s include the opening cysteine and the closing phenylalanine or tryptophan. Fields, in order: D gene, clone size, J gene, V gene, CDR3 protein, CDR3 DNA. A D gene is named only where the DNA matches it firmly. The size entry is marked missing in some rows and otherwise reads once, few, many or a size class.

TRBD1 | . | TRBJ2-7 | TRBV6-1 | CASSGRGVGSGTAISEQYF | TGTGCCAGCAGTGGTAGAGGCGTGGGCTCGGGGACAGCGATAAGCGAGCAGTACTTC
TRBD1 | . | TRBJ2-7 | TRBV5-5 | CASSPGDSLGEQYF | TGTGCCAGCAGCCCAGGGGACAGTTTGGGCGAGCAGTACTTC
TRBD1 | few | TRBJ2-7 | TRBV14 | CASSRYRGLPYEQYF | TGTGCCAGCAGCCGGTACAGGGGGCTGCCGTACGAGCAGTACTTC
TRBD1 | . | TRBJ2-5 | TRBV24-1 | CATSGTGSETQYF | TGTGCCACCAGCGGGACAGGGTCAGAGACCCAGTACTTC
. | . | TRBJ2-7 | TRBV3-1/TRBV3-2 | CASSPGQNYEQYF | TGTGCCAGCAGCCCTGGACAGAACTACGAGCAGTACTTC
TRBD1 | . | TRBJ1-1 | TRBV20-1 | CSASETPDRANTEAFF | TGCAGTGCTAGTGAAACTCCCGACAGGGCGAACACTGAAGCTTTCTTT
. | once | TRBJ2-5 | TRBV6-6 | CASSYWTRVGQTQYF | TGTGCCAGCAGTTACTGGACACGGGTCGGTCAGACCCAGTACTTC
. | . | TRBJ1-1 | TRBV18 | CASSPEARVNTEAFF | TGTGCCAGCTCACCAGAAGCGAGGGTGAACACTGAAGCTTTCTTT
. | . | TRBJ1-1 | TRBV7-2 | CASSPRGTLQGRAFF | TGTGCCAGCAGCCCCAGAGGTACTCTCCAGGGTAGGGCTTTCTTT
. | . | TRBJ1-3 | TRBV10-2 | CASSESYRDSGNTIYF | TGCGCCAGCAGTGAGTCTTACAGGGACTCTGGAAACACCATATATTTT
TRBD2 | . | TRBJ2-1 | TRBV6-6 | CASIAGGGYEQFF | TGTGCCAGCATAGCGGGAGGGGGTTATGAGCAGTTCTTC
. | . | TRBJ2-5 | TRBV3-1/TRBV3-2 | CASSPGHGETQYF | TGTGCCAGCAGCCCCGGACACGGGGAGACCCAGTACTTC
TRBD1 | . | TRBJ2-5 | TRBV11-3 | CASSPGQAHPQETQYF | TGTGCCAGCAGCCCGGGACAGGCTCACCCCCAAGAGACCCAGTACTTC
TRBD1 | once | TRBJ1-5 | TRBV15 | CATSRGGTGTVGNQPQHF | TGTGCCACCAGCAGAGGAGGGACCGGGACAGTGGGTAATCAGCCCCAGCATTTT